This TCR beta chain came from a study of cytomegalovirus exposure and HLA in healthy donors. This clone has only one observation. Its antigen remains unidentified. The PCR had 60 Vbeta and 13 Jbeta primers. Using immunoSEQ multiplex PCR, the repertoire was profiled, and TCRdb retains in-frame clones only, with some absent. This sample has about 150,000 clones, with about 81% found just once. The CDR3 runs to 15 residues. The germline CDR1 and CDR2 sequences are SGHTA and FQGNSA. Trimming at V came to 5 bases and at J to 5 bases, leaving 11 bases not matched to a gene. Study-level findings and limits: Sequence variants that were highly shared formed a cluster that was likely a sequencing artifact.

The rearrangement uses TRBV7-2 and TRBJ1-1; 7 bases align to TRBD1. The sequence derives from a man aged 30-40 years in good health and CMV-seronegative. The sample was PBMCs. The CDR3 sequence: CASSPQRQGYTEAFF. The CDR3 DNA is TGTGCCAGCAGCCCCCAAAGACAGGGATATACTGAAGCTTTCTTT.